This T cell receptor (beta chain) was sequenced for a study of T cell responses to AZD1222 COVID-19 vaccine. Broader study findings: Just a handful of AZD1222 recipients were seropositive at baseline. Donors were largely white British and mainly female; clonal diversity was possibly underestimated. Unmutated regions of variants are reportedly targeted by nearly half of spike-specific TCRs.

Doses given second, at about 4 or about 12 weeks, were pooled. With respect to this clone: The antigen is not known.

TCRdb's table, derived via immunoSEQ multiplex PCR, lists solely in-frame clones and lacks some. The repertoire holds roughly 140,000 clones, with 90% as singletons. This CDR3 has 14 residues. The V gene lost 0 bases and the J gene lost 4 bases, with 10 bases spanning the gap. Germline V CDR1 and CDR2: MNHEY, SVGAGI. This sequence joins TRBV6-5 and TRBJ2-7; D unresolved. The sample here was peripheral blood, taken 28 days after the second AZD1222 dose. The sequence derives from an adult who received the AZD1222 COVID-19 vaccine. As DNA, the CDR3 is TGTGCCAGCAGTTACTCGAAGGTCGGGTACGAGCAGTACTTC. As protein: CASSYSKVGYEQYF.